The 14 T cell receptor beta chains presented below share a single source sample, sequenced in a study of early T cells in non-severe SARS-CoV-2 infection. TCRdb itself ran the 5' RACE reads through MiXCR, one entry per CDR3 protein. Found here are some 48,000 distinct CDR3 sequences, approximately 13% of them singletons; the top ten hold roughly a tenth. What was sequenced was whole blood. These receptors were obtained from an adult who was a healthcare worker with PCR-confirmed SARS-CoV-2 infection or an uninfected control (not recorded which).

The chain recombines TRBV7-2 with TRBJ1-6; D is unresolved. The V and J ends lost 1 base and 7 bases respectively, with 11 bases between them. CDR3 length: 15 amino acids. The germline V gene encodes CDR1 SGHTA and CDR2 FQGNSA. The CDR3 sequence is CASSLGGFKNSPLHF. The CDR3 DNA reads as TGTGCCAGCAGCTTAGGAGGGTTCAAGAATTCACCCCTCCACTTT.

This clonotype counts as medium-sized. V gene TRBV7-9 combines with J gene TRBJ1-5; 10 nucleotides agree with TRBD1. Germline trimming cut 4 bases from V and 5 bases from J; bases unmatched to any gene: 5. The CDR3 loop spans 15 amino acids. Germline V lookup: CDR1 SEHNR, CDR2 FQNEAQ (reference sequence). Here the CDR3 reads CASSSTGTGDQPQHF. In DNA, the CDR3 is TGTGCCAGCAGCTCTACCGGGACAGGGGATCAGCCCCAGCATTTT.

The chain employs TRBV5-1 and TRBJ2-7; D not certain. The germline V and J ends were trimmed by 2 bases and 3 bases, with 18 bases remaining between them. Germline lookup yields CDR1 SGHRS and CDR2 YFSETQ. The CDR3 covers 16 residues. CDR3 in amino acids: CASSFPTQAPNYEQYF. CDR3 sequence (DNA): TGCGCCAGCAGCTTTCCTACTCAGGCCCCCAACTACGAGCAGTACTTC.

This clonotype came up a few times. This chain uses TRBV29-1 with TRBJ1-2, with D possibly TRBD1 on 6 matching bases. This CDR3 is built from 11 residues. Per the germline V gene, CDR1 is SQVTM and CDR2 is ANQGSEA. The ends were cut back, 6 bases at V and 6 bases at J, with 11 bases in the middle. This chain's CDR3 is CSVDGQHGYTF. In DNA, the CDR3 is TGCAGCGTGGATGGACAGCATGGCTACACCTTC. Variable domain in full (rest from reference TRBV29-1 and TRBJ1-2): SAVISQKPSRDICQRGTSLTIQCQVDSQVTMMFWYRQQPGQSLTLIATANQGSEATYESGFVIDKFPISRPNLTFSTLTVSNMSPEDSSIYLCSVDGQHGYTFGSGTRLTVV.

V and J are TRBV12-3 or TRBV12-4 and TRBJ2-4; D may be TRBD1 (6 bases). V lost 2 bases to trimming and J lost 4 bases, with 6 bases between them. This CDR3 region has 13 residues. CDR3 in amino acids: CASSLQGKNIQYF. CDR3 nucleotides: TGTGCCAGCAGTTTACAGGGGAAAAACATTCAGTACTTC.

Comment on this clonotype: This may come from a read error, since a much larger clone is one base off. The chain uses TRBV7-2 and TRBJ1-1; D not resolved. The CDR3 length is 13 residues. V lost 2 bases and J 0 bases, leaving 4 bases between the germline ends. Germline-derived CDR1 and CDR2 are SGHTA and FQGNSA. CDR3 DNA: TGTGCCAGCAGCTTATCTGTGAACACTGAAGCTTTCTTT. Its protein is CASSLSVNTEAFF.

This clonotype was seen ten or more times. The rearrangement joins TRBV4-1 to TRBJ2-1, with D perhaps matching TRBD2 (6 bases). Per the germline V gene, CDR1 is MGHRA and CDR2 is YSYEKL. This CDR3 is built from 15 residues. V dropped 1 base and J dropped 4 bases, with 11 bases sitting between them. CDR3 sequence: CASSQARDLYNEQFF. The CDR3 DNA is TGCGCCAGCAGCCAAGCGCGGGATCTATACAATGAGCAGTTCTTC.

This clonotype was counted at least ten times. V gene TRBV9 combines with J gene TRBJ2-7; perhaps TRBD2 as D (6 bases). Germline values: CDR1 SGDLS, CDR2 YYNGEE. V was pared by 0 bases and J by 5 bases, with 15 bases between. The CDR3 length is 15 residues. CDR3 sequence reads: CASSVGTIGIHEQYF. In DNA form, the CDR3 reads TGTGCCAGCAGCGTAGGGACTATCGGAATCCACGAGCAGTACTTC.

This clonotype was counted ten times or more. V and J are TRBV5-4 and TRBJ2-7, with 10 bases identical to TRBD2. The V gene's germline CDR1 is SGHNT and CDR2 YYREEE (reference sequence). This CDR3 contains 16 residues. J lost 0 bases, V lost 4 bases, and 7 bases had no gene match. The CDR3 sequence: CASSPIAGGLSYEQYF. CDR3 DNA: TGTGCCAGCAGCCCCATAGCGGGAGGCCTCTCCTACGAGCAGTACTTC.

Of note for this clonotype: It is unclear where the CDR3 begins or ends on the DNA, so no DNA is shown, and the CDR3 is as TCRdb lists it. The V call is TRBV20-1, the J call TRBJ2-5; the tabulated D call, TRBD1, remains unverified against the DNA. The CDR3 is made up of 15 amino acids, end residues included. Germline CDR1 and CDR2: DFQATT and SNEGSKA (reference sequence). CDR3 amino acids: CSARRGGYILETQYF.

This clonotype appeared many times. V usage is TRBV18 and J usage is TRBJ1-1; TRBD1 matches at 7 bases. Germline assignment: CDR1 KGHSH and CDR2 LQKENI. The CDR3 contains 13 residues. Germline trimming cut 4 bases from V and 4 bases from J; bases unmatched to any gene: 3. The CDR3: CASSLQGGTEAFF. The CDR3 DNA is TGTGCCAGCTCACTTCAGGGGGGCACTGAAGCTTTCTTT.

This clonotype was seen at least ten times. This chain links TRBV6-6 with TRBJ2-3; 8 bases fit TRBD2. The germline CDR1 and CDR2 sequences are MNHNY and SVGAGI (reference sequence). The CDR3 totals 15 residues. V lost 5 bases and J lost 2; bases outside the gene matches: 6. For the CDR3, the DNA is TGTGCCAGCAGTAAAGCGGGGGCCCTCACAGATACGCAGTATTTT. This codes for CASSKAGALTDTQYF.

Only a few counts were recorded for this clonotype. V is TRBV29-1 and J is TRBJ2-1; no clear D. Between the trimmed V and J ends, which lost 7 bases and 9 bases, there was a span of 4 bases. The CDR3 spans 8 residues. Germline CDR1 is SQVTM and CDR2 is ANQGSEA. DNA for the CDR3: TGCAGCGCTGGTGAGCAGTTCTTC. Its translation is CSAGEQFF.

The rearrangement links TRBV20-1 to TRBJ2-2; D is possibly TRBD1 or TRBD2 (5 bases each). Deletions cut 5 bases from V and 2 bases from J, with 15 bases between. This CDR3 spans 15 amino acids. Germline CDR1 and CDR2: DFQATT and SNEGSKA (reference sequence). The CDR3 protein is CSAVRDGLNTGELFF. CDR3 DNA sequence: TGCAGTGCTGTCCGGGACGGCCTTAACACCGGGGAGCTGTTTTTT.